Each of the 20 T cell receptor beta chains below was sequenced from the same sample in a study of cytomegalovirus exposure and HLA in healthy donors. Method: immunoSEQ multiplex PCR; TCRdb's copy keeps in-frame clones and lacks some. The sample gives about 120,000 clones, over 75% of which show up once; about 6.9% is in the top ten. Sequencing was performed on PBMCs. The receptors originated from a woman between 18 and 29 years old in good health and CMV-seropositive.

J is TRBJ2-3 and V is TRBV5-4, with D possibly TRBD2 on 6 matching bases. CDR3 length: 15 residues. V was trimmed by 4 bases and J by 0 bases, leaving 12 bases between them. In germline, CDR1 is SGHNT, CDR2 YYREEE (reference sequence). The DNA of the CDR3 is TGTGCCAGCAGCGGAGCGGGCATTAGCACAGATACGCAGTATTTT. Encoded protein: CASSGAGISTDTQYF.

This clone has just a few counts. The V gene is TRBV6-1, the J gene TRBJ2-7; possible D gene TRBD1, 5 bases. V gave up 6 bases and J gave up 2 bases, with 11 bases separating them. The CDR3 length is 13 residues. Looked up from germline, CDR1 is MNHNS and CDR2 is SASEGT. The DNA for the CDR3 is TGTGCCAGCAGCGAACGCAGGGCCTACGAGCAGTACTTC. Translated, it gives CASSERRAYEQYF.

This clone was observed a few times. CDR3 nucleotides: TGTGCCAGCGGGCGTACCTACGAGCAGTACTTC. Amino acids: CASGRTYEQYF. The rearrangement links TRBV2 to TRBJ2-7; D ambiguous. This CDR3 is built from 11 residues. Per the germline V gene, CDR1 is SNHLY and CDR2 is FYNNEI. The germline V and J ends were trimmed by 8 bases and 2 bases, with 7 bases remaining between them. The whole variable domain, filled in from reference TRBV2 and TRBJ2-7, reads EPEVTQTPSHQVTQMGQEVILRCVPISNHLYFYWYRQILGQKVEFLVSFYNNEISEKSEIFDDQFSVERPDGSNFTLKIRSTKLEDSAMYFCASGRTYEQYFGPGTRLTVT.

The genes are TRBV10-1 and TRBJ2-1; 8 bases are a match to TRBD1. The ends lost 7 bases at V and 0 bases at J; junction bases unmatched: 11. Germline V lookup: CDR1 WNHNN, CDR2 SYGVQD (reference sequence). CDR3 length equals 17 residues. The CDR3 nucleotides read TGCGCCAGCACTTCAGGGGGCATTTTCCACTCCTACAATGAGCAGTTCTTC. It translates to CASTSGGIFHSYNEQFF.

This chain joins TRBV28 and TRBJ1-1; 7 bases align to TRBD1. The CDR3 is 15 amino acids. Losses at the gene ends were 5 bases for V and 4 bases for J; bases not matched to a gene: 10. The germline CDR1 and CDR2 sequences are MDHEN and SYDVKM. The CDR3 coding sequence is TGTGCCAGCAGTCCTGGGGCCAGGGGGACCACTGAAGCTTTCTTT. This encodes CASSPGARGTTEAFF.

This clone was counted between two and nine times. This chain joins TRBV6-4 and TRBJ2-1, with 9 bases identical to TRBD2. Germline V gives CDR1 MRHNA, CDR2 SNTAGT. V shed 0 bases, J shed 10 bases, and the junction held 4 bases outside the gene matches. This CDR3 comprises 14 residues. The CDR3 region is CASSDSSGSGEQFF. In nucleotides, the CDR3 is TGTGCCAGCAGTGACTCTAGCGGGAGTGGAGAGCAGTTCTTC.

The gene calls are TRBV5-4 and TRBJ2-5, with a weak D call TRBD2 (6 bases). Trimming pared 4 bases from V and 2 bases from J, leaving 12 bases between. The germline gives CDR1 SGHNT, CDR2 YYREEE (reference sequence). This CDR3 is 14 amino acids long. CDR3 protein: CASSHSRGQETQYF. The CDR3 DNA sequence: TGTGCCAGCAGCCATTCTCGGGGGCAAGAGACCCAGTACTTC.

V gene TRBV27 combines with J gene TRBJ1-5; D gene ambiguous. The length of the CDR3 is 17 residues. V was pared by 7 bases and J by 3 bases, with 22 bases between. The germline gives CDR1 MNHEY, CDR2 SMNVEV (reference sequence). Here the CDR3 reads CASKERARTANNQPQHF. The CDR3 DNA is TGTGCCAGCAAGGAGCGGGCCAGAACGGCTAACAATCAGCCCCAGCATTTT.

The chain employs TRBV2 and TRBJ2-1; possible D gene TRBD2, 7 bases. The ends were cut back, 6 bases at V and 5 bases at J, with 17 bases in the middle. The CDR3 runs 15 residues. Germline V gene data show CDR1 as SNHLY and CDR2 as FYNNEI. The DNA for the CDR3 is TGTGCCAGCAGCCAGAGGGGGGGGGTTAACAATGAGCAGTTCTTC. Residues: CASSQRGGVNNEQFF.

The table lists this clone with a few counts. V gene TRBV27 combines with J gene TRBJ1-2; D is perhaps TRBD1 (6 bases). Germline assignment: CDR1 MNHEY and CDR2 SMNVEV (reference sequence). This CDR3 region has 13 residues. The V gene lost 6 bases and the J gene lost 2 bases, with 10 bases spanning the gap. As DNA, the CDR3 is TGTGCCAGCAGCCGGACAGAGAACTATGGCTACACCTTC. Its translation: CASSRTENYGYTF.

The chain links TRBV5-4 to TRBJ1-2, with a possible D match to TRBD1 (5 bases). CDR1 SGHNT and CDR2 YYREEE come from the germline V gene (reference sequence). This CDR3 region has 13 residues. The V and J ends lost 1 base and 4 bases respectively, with 8 bases between them. The CDR3 nucleotides are TGTGCCAGCAGCTTGTCCAGGGTCTATGGCTACACCTTC. This sequence encodes CASSLSRVYGYTF. Drawing the rest from reference TRBV5-4 and TRBJ1-2, the complete variable domain is ETGVTQSPTHLIKTRGQQVTLRCSSQSGHNTVSWYQQALGQGPQFIFQYYREEENGRGNFPPRFSGLQFPNYSSELNVNALELDDSALYLCASSLSRVYGYTFGSGTRLTVV.

J is TRBJ2-3 and V is TRBV25-1; a possible D gene is TRBD1 (6 bases). The CDR3 is made up of 17 amino acids. Germline values: CDR1 MGHDK, CDR2 SYGVNS. Trimming stripped 7 bases from V and 3 bases from J, with 23 bases between. CDR3 protein: CASKGQGSSIGTDTQYF. The CDR3, as DNA: TGTGCCAGCAAGGGGCAGGGGAGTAGTATTGGGACAGATACGCAGTATTTT.

The CDR3 nucleotides are TGTGCCAGCAACAATGCCGGGACAGGGTTCACTGAAGCTTTCTTT. It specifies CASNNAGTGFTEAFF. The V call is TRBV5-6, the J call TRBJ1-1; TRBD1 agrees at 9 bases. Unmatched junction bases numbered 10, after V lost 6 bases and J lost 4 bases. The CDR3 consists of 15 residues. CDR1 and CDR2 from the germline V gene are SGHDT and YYEEEE.

The chain links TRBV18 to TRBJ2-2, with a weak D call TRBD1 (5 bases). Germline CDR1 is KGHSH and CDR2 is LQKENI. There are 14 residues in the CDR3. Trimming cost V 1 base and J 4 bases, with 7 bases left between them. The CDR3 DNA sequence: TGTGCCAGCTCACCACAGGGGCTCACCGGGGAGCTGTTTTTT. The encoded protein is CASSPQGLTGELFF. The whole variable domain, remainder taken from reference TRBV18 and TRBJ2-2, is NAGVMQNPRHLVRRRGQEARLRCSPMKGHSHVYWYRQLPEEGLKFMVYLQKENIIDESGMPKERFSAEFPKEGPSILRIQQVVRGDSAAYFCASSPQGLTGELFFGEGSRLTVL.

This chain joins TRBV7-9 and TRBJ2-7, with D unclear. CDR1 SEHNR and CDR2 FQNEAQ come from the germline V gene (reference sequence). This CDR3 contains 12 residues. V was shortened by 5 bases and J by 3 bases, with 8 bases between the two germline ends. CDR3 amino acids: CASSPQYYEQYF. The CDR3 coding sequence is TGTGCCAGCAGCCCGCAGTACTACGAGCAGTACTTC.

The chain recombines TRBV30 with TRBJ2-5, with TRBD1 as a possible D gene (6 bases). The CDR3 runs to 14 residues. Germline lookup yields CDR1 GTSNPN and CDR2 SVGIG (reference sequence). Between the trimmed V and J ends, which lost 1 base and 2 bases, there was a span of 11 bases. CDR3 in DNA: TGTGCCTGGAGTGCCAGGGGATTACAAGAGACCCAGTACTTC. Residues: CAWSARGLQETQYF.

This chain joins TRBV4-2 and TRBJ2-3; tentative D call: TRBD2 (6 bases). Trimming cost V 2 bases and J 2 bases, with 11 bases left between them. The germline gives CDR1 LGHNA, CDR2 YNFKEQ. This CDR3 comprises 15 residues. CDR3 protein: CASSQPGEDTDTQYF. CDR3 in DNA: TGTGCCAGCAGCCAACCGGGAGAGGACACAGATACGCAGTATTTT.

The chain links TRBV2 to TRBJ2-3; D is perhaps TRBD1 (6 bases). Looked up from germline, CDR1 is SNHLY and CDR2 is FYNNEI. V dropped 6 bases and J dropped 2 bases, with 15 bases sitting between them. There are 15 residues in the CDR3. CDR3 DNA sequence: TGTGCCAGCAGGCACCGGGACAAGTCCACAGATACGCAGTATTTT. Protein sequence: CASRHRDKSTDTQYF.

This sequence joins TRBV9 and TRBJ1-2; TRBD1 agrees at 9 bases. The V gene end was trimmed by 0 bases and the J gene end by 1 base; junction bases not matched to a gene: 1. Germline V gene lookup returns CDR1 SGDLS and CDR2 YYNGEE. The CDR3 length is 15 residues. This CDR3 reads CASSVATGGNYGYTF. CDR3 DNA: TGTGCCAGCAGCGTAGCGACAGGGGGTAACTATGGCTACACCTTC.

V and J are TRBV30 and TRBJ1-1, with D maybe TRBD1 (6 bases). The CDR3 loop spans 15 amino acids. The ends were cut back, 0 bases at V and 1 base at J, with 12 bases in the middle. Per the germline V gene, CDR1 is GTSNPN and CDR2 is SVGIG (reference sequence). The CDR3 loop reads CAWSVIGTQNTEAFF. In DNA, the CDR3 is TGTGCCTGGAGTGTAATAGGGACACAGAACACTGAAGCTTTCTTT.